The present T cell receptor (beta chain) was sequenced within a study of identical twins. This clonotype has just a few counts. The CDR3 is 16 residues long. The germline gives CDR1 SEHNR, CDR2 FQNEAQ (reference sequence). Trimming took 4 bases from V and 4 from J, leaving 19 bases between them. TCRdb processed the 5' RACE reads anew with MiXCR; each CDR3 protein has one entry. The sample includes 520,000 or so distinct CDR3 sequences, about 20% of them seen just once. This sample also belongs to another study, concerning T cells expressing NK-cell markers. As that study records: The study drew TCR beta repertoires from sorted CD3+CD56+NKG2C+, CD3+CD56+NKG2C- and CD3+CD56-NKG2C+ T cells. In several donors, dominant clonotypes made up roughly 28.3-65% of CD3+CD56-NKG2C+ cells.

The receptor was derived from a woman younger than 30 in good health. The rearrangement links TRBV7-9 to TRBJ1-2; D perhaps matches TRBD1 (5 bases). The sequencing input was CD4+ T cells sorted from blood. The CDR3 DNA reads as TGTGCCAGCAGCTCAAACAGCGGCCAGGGATCCTATGGCTACACCTTC. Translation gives CASSSNSGQGSYGYTF.